This T cell receptor beta chain was obtained from a study of sequential checkpoint blockade in melanoma. This clone was seen a handful of times. Data came from immunoSEQ multiplex PCR; TCRdb stores just in-frame clones and leaves some out. The data show roughly 13,000 clones, around half seen once. The CDR3 spans 14 residues. V was shortened by 9 bases and J by 3 bases, with 12 bases between the two germline ends. Germline CDR1 LNHDA, CDR2 SQIVND (reference sequence). Treatment given: randomized to nivolumab then ipilimumab (arm A) or the reverse (arm B). This chain links TRBV19 with TRBJ1-6; D is uncertain. The material was CD8+ T cells sorted from blood (inferred from file names), obtained from a patient given nivolumab and ipilimumab in sequence. This sequence originates from a human donor with melanoma. CDR3: CASAYGLYNSPLHF. CDR3 DNA sequence: TGTGCCAGCGCTTACGGTCTCTATAATTCACCCCTCCACTTT.